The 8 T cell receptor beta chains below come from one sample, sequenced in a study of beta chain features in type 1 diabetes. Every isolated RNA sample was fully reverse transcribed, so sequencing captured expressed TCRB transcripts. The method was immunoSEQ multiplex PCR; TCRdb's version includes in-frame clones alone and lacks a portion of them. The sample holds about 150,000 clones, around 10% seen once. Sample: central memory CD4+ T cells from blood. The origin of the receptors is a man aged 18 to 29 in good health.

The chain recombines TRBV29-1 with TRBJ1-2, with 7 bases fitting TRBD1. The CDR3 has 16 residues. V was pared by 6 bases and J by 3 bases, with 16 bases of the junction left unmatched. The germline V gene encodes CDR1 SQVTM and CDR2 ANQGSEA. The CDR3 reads CSVYAPGQIGDYGYTF. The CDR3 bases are TGCAGCGTGTACGCCCCGGGACAGATAGGAGACTATGGCTACACCTTC.

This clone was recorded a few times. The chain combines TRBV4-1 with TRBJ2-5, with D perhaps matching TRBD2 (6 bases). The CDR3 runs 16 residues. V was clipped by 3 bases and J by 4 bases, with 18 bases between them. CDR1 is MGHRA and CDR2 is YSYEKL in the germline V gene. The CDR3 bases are TGCGCCAGCAGCCATTACGGGGCGGGAACGGGAGAGACCCAGTACTTC. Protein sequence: CASSHYGAGTGETQYF.

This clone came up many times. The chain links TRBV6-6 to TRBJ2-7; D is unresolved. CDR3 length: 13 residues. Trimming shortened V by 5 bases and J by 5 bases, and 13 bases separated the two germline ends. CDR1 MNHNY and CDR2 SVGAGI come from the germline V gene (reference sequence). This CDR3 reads CASSTTHWNEQYF. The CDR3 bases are TGTGCCAGCAGTACGACCCACTGGAACGAGCAGTACTTC.

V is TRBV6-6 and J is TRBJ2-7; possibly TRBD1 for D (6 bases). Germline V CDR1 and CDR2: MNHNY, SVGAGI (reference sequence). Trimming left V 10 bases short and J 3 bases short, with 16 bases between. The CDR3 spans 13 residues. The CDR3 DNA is TGTGCCACACAAAGGGGGACGAACTACGAGCAGTACTTC. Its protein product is CATQRGTNYEQYF.

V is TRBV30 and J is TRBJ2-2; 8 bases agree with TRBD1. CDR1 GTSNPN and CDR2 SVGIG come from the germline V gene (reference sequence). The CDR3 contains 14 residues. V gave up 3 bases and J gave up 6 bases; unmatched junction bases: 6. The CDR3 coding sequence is TGTGCCTGGAGGGAAGGACAGGGATCCGGGGAGCTGTTTTTT. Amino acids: CAWREGQGSGELFF.

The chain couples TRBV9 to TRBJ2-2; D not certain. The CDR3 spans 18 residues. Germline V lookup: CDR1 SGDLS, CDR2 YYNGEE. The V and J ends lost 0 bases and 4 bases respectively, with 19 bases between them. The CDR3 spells CASSVAPSVGQSTGELFF. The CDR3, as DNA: TGTGCCAGCAGCGTAGCCCCCTCGGTTGGTCAAAGCACCGGGGAGCTGTTTTTT.

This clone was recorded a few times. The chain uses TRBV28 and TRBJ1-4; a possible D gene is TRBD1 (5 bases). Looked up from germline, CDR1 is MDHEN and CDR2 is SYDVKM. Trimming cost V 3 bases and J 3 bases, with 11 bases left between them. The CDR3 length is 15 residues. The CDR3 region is CASSLGSQANEKLFF. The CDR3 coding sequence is TGTGCCAGCAGTTTGGGATCACAGGCTAATGAAAAACTGTTTTTT.

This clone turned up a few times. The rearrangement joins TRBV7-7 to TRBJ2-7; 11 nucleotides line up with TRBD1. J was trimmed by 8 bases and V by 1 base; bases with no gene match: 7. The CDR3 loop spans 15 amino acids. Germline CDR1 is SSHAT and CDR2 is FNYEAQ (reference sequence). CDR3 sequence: CASSLGPGQGAQQYF. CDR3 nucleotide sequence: TGTGCCAGCAGCTTAGGCCCCGGACAGGGGGCGCAGCAGTACTTC.